These 28 T cell receptor beta chains came from one sample sequenced in a study of blood T cells in healthy people across ages. The second PCR ran roughly 6 to 12 cycles with a sample-barcoded 5' primer and J-beta primers. TCRdb called the 5' RACE reads again in MiXCR, with one record for every CDR3 protein. This sample has roughly 800,000 distinct CDR3 sequences, with 25% found just once. These data were also reused for a study on T cells of mothers and their children.

The specimen sequenced was blood. The origin of the receptors is a boy aged 5-17 years in good health.

This clonotype was counted a few times. The CDR3: CASSLVSGGWDEQFF. CDR3 DNA: TGTGCCAGCAGCTTAGTTTCGGGAGGGTGGGATGAGCAGTTCTTC. J is TRBJ2-1 and V is TRBV7-8, with 8 nucleotides matching TRBD2. In germline, CDR1 is SGHVS, CDR2 FQNEAQ. Unmatched junction bases numbered 7, after V lost 1 base and J lost 8 bases. There are 15 residues in the CDR3.

This clonotype was seen more than once but under ten times. The chain recombines TRBV29-1 with TRBJ2-7; 10 bases are shared with TRBD2. Germline values: CDR1 SQVTM, CDR2 ANQGSEA. Losses at the gene ends were 1 base for V and 4 bases for J; bases not matched to a gene: 7. The CDR3 has 15 residues. CDR3 nucleotides: TGCAGCGTTGAAGGCGATCTAGCGGGAGAGTACGAGCAGTACTTC. Its protein product is CSVEGDLAGEYEQYF.

The rearrangement joins TRBV7-2 to TRBJ2-1; D uncertain. With 0 bases removed from V and 4 bases from J, the gap between germline ends came to 10 bases. CDR3 length: 15 residues. CDR1 and CDR2 (germline): SGHTA, FQGNSA. The CDR3 DNA is TGTGCCAGCAGCTTAGCGACGACTCTATACAATGAGCAGTTCTTC. Residues: CASSLATTLYNEQFF.

This clonotype was seen more than once but under ten times. This sequence joins TRBV10-3 and TRBJ2-4; 10 bases line up with TRBD2. Trimming at V came to 4 bases and at J to 6 bases, leaving 12 bases not matched to a gene. This CDR3 region has 17 residues. Per the germline V gene, CDR1 is ENHRY and CDR2 is SYGVKD. The CDR3: CAISVSQAGGPTNIQYF. The CDR3 coding sequence is TGTGCCATCAGTGTGTCCCAAGCGGGAGGGCCTACAAACATTCAGTACTTC.

The J gene is TRBJ2-3, the V gene TRBV12-3 or TRBV12-4; a possible D gene is TRBD2 (5 bases). The V and J ends lost 3 bases and 2 bases respectively, with 15 bases between them. The CDR3 extends over 16 amino acids. CDR3 region: CASSLSGRGNTDTQYF. As DNA, the CDR3 is TGTGCCAGCAGTTTGAGCGGCCGTGGAAACACAGATACGCAGTATTTT.

This chain joins TRBV4-3 and TRBJ2-3, with a weak D call TRBD1 (6 bases). V lost 0 bases to trimming and J lost 4 bases, with 14 bases between them. The CDR3 loop spans 16 amino acids. The germline V gene encodes CDR1 LGHNA and CDR2 YSLEER. The DNA of the CDR3 is TGCGCCAGCAGCCAAGATAGGGCAGGGGTCCCAGATACGCAGTATTTT. Protein: CASSQDRAGVPDTQYF.

A few counts support this clonotype. The chain combines TRBV12-5 with TRBJ2-5; 9 bases map to TRBD1. Losses at the gene ends were 4 bases for V and 2 bases for J; bases not matched to a gene: 8. Germline lookup yields CDR1 LGHNT and CDR2 FRNRAP. This CDR3 is 16 amino acids long. CDR3 in amino acids: CASGSFPDRGQETQYF. The CDR3 DNA reads TGTGCTAGTGGTTCCTTCCCCGACAGGGGGCAAGAGACCCAGTACTTC.

This clonotype has a handful of counts. The chain employs TRBV7-2 and TRBJ2-5; 8 bases are shared with TRBD1. With 4 bases clipped from V and 5 bases from J, the junction kept 9 bases outside the gene matches. The germline gives CDR1 SGHTA, CDR2 FQGNSA. The CDR3 consists of 15 residues. In DNA form, the CDR3 reads TGTGCCAGCAGCTCCGACAGGGGAAGGGTTGAGACCCAGTACTTC. It is translated as CASSSDRGRVETQYF.

V and J are TRBV7-3 and TRBJ2-5; D gene unclear. The J call is doubtful: the DNA matches TRBJ2-7 better. The CDR3 runs 15 residues. CDR1 SGHTA and CDR2 FQGTGA come from the germline V gene. CDR3 nucleotides: TGTGCCAGCAGCTTATGGCCCGATAGCTCCTACGAGCAGTACTTC. It is translated as CASSLWPDSSYEQYF.

This chain uses TRBV7-9 with TRBJ2-5, with no clear D. The J call could be wrong; TRBJ2-7 is a better fit for the DNA end. The CDR3 contains 14 residues. From germline, CDR1 is SEHNR and CDR2 FQNEAQ (reference sequence). Here the CDR3 reads CASSPVLGFYEQYF. DNA of the CDR3: TGTGCCAGCAGCCCTGTGCTCGGATTCTACGAGCAGTACTTC.

This chain links TRBV20-1 with TRBJ2-7; D uncertain. Trimming removed 5 bases at V and 0 bases at J, with 11 bases between. Looked up from germline, CDR1 is DFQATT and CDR2 is SNEGSKA (reference sequence). CDR3 length: 13 residues. The CDR3 is CSAPEEFSYEQYF. The CDR3 region has the DNA TGCAGTGCTCCAGAGGAATTCTCCTACGAGCAGTACTTC.

This clonotype turned up a few times. V usage is TRBV15 and J usage is TRBJ2-2; possible D gene TRBD2, 6 bases. V was cut by 1 base and J by 5 bases, with 8 bases left in between. The germline V gene encodes CDR1 LNHNV and CDR2 YYDKDF (reference sequence). The CDR3 has 14 amino acids. Here the CDR3 DNA reads TGTGCCACCAGCAGAGGAGGGAGGACCGGGGAGCTGTTTTTT. This translates into CATSRGGRTGELFF.

This clonotype was observed a handful of times. The chain has TRBV3-1 and TRBJ2-2; D call uncertain. From germline, CDR1 is LGHDT and CDR2 YNNKEL (reference sequence). V shed 3 bases and J shed 6 bases, with 11 bases lying between them. The CDR3 length is 14 residues. The CDR3, as DNA: TGTGCCAGCAGCCAGCTAAAGCGAGCCGGGGAGCTGTTTTTT. Translating it yields CASSQLKRAGELFF.

This chain links TRBV13 with TRBJ1-2, with 11 bases identical to TRBD1. The CDR3 is 19 residues long. Germline V gene data show CDR1 as PRHDT and CDR2 as FYEKMQ (reference sequence). Unmatched junction bases numbered 19, after V lost 7 bases and J lost 3 bases. The DNA of the CDR3 is TGTGCCAGCACCACCCTGGGGCGGACAGGGGGCGAAAACCACTATGGCTACACCTTC. Translating gives CASTTLGRTGGENHYGYTF.

The chain couples TRBV7-2 to TRBJ1-3; TRBD1 is a possible D gene (5 bases). The CDR3 runs 19 residues. CDR1 and CDR2 from the germline V gene are SGHTA and FQGNSA. Deletions cut 2 bases from V and 0 bases from J, with 20 bases between. Written as DNA, the CDR3 is TGTGCCAGCAGCTTATCTACTGGCGTGGGACGATTCTCTGGAAACACCATATATTTT. It translates to CASSLSTGVGRFSGNTIYF.

The chain is built from TRBV28 and TRBJ2-5; D gene uncertain. The germline gives CDR1 MDHEN, CDR2 SYDVKM. With 8 bases removed from V and 2 bases from J, the gap between germline ends came to 9 bases. This CDR3 has 12 residues. The chain's CDR3 is CASVDGQETQYF. As DNA, the CDR3 is TGTGCCAGCGTGGACGGACAAGAGACCCAGTACTTC.

This clonotype was picked up many times. The gene calls are TRBV9 and TRBJ2-7, with TRBD2 matching 7 bases. Germline values: CDR1 SGDLS, CDR2 YYNGEE. The J segment lost 4 bases and the V segment lost 4 bases, leaving 11 bases of the junction unmatched. CDR3 length: 15 amino acids. CDR3 in DNA: TGTGCCAGCAGCCCTTCCCTGGCGGGAGATTACGAGCAGTACTTC. Translation: CASSPSLAGDYEQYF.

This clonotype turned up a few times. The genes are TRBV4-3 and TRBJ2-5; 8 nucleotides line up with TRBD1. Germline CDR1 is LGHNA and CDR2 is YSLEER. CDR3 size: 14 residues. The ends lost 3 bases at V and 5 bases at J; junction bases unmatched: 5. The CDR3 DNA sequence: TGCGCCAGCAGCCAGGACAGGGATTGGGAGACCCAGTACTTC. It translates to CASSQDRDWETQYF.

The chain is built from TRBV3-1 and TRBJ1-4; D is ambiguous. The CDR3 loop spans 14 amino acids. Trimming cost V 3 bases and J 5 bases, with 10 bases left between them. CDR1 is LGHDT and CDR2 is YNNKEL in the germline V gene (reference sequence). CDR3 DNA sequence: TGTGCCAGCAGCCACGGCCGGACGAATGAAAAACTGTTTTTT. Translated: CASSHGRTNEKLFF. The full variable domain, with the rest looked up from reference TRBV3-1 and TRBJ1-4, is DTAVSQTPKYLVTQMGNDKSIKCEQNLGHDTMYWYKQDSKKFLKIMFSYNNKELIINETVPNRFSPKSPDKAHLNLHINSLELGDSAVYFCASSHGRTNEKLFFGSGTQLSVL.

This clonotype was seen only a few times. The CDR3 region has the DNA TGCGCCAGCAGCCCAAATATGGAGACCCAGTACTTC. Translating gives CASSPNMETQYF. The chain uses TRBV5-1 and TRBJ2-5; D call uncertain. The length of the CDR3 is 12 residues. Germline V lookup: CDR1 SGHRS, CDR2 YFSETQ. The ends were cut back, 4 bases at V and 5 bases at J, with 9 bases in the middle.

V gene TRBV30 combines with J gene TRBJ2-6; the D gene is possibly TRBD2 (5 bases). CDR1 GTSNPN and CDR2 SVGIG come from the germline V gene (reference sequence). The CDR3 covers 16 residues. V lost 3 bases and J 2 bases, leaving 14 bases between the germline ends. CDR3 sequence: CAWRAVGLAGANVLTF. The CDR3 coding sequence is TGTGCCTGGAGAGCGGTGGGTTTGGCTGGGGCCAACGTCCTGACTTTC.

This clonotype was counted a few times. The chain joins TRBV29-1 to TRBJ2-5; 7 nucleotides agree with TRBD1. The DNA matches TRBJ2-1 better at its end, which makes the J call doubtful. The CDR3 runs to 14 residues. Germline assignment: CDR1 SQVTM and CDR2 ANQGSEA. The CDR3 DNA sequence: TGCAGCGGCCTGGGACAGAGGGCACTCCATGAGCAGTTCTTC. Translation gives CSGLGQRALHEQFF.

CDR3 residues: CASSQEQGAHTEAFF. DNA of the CDR3: TGTGCCAGCAGCCAAGAACAGGGGGCGCACACTGAAGCTTTCTTT. V is TRBV4-2 and J is TRBJ1-1; TRBD1 matches 9 bases. The CDR3 spans 15 residues. V lost 0 bases, J lost 3 bases, and 2 bases stayed unmatched. From germline, CDR1 is LGHNA and CDR2 YNFKEQ.

This chain connects TRBV28 to TRBJ1-2, with D tentatively TRBD1 (6 bases). This CDR3 region has 16 residues. Germline assignment: CDR1 MDHEN and CDR2 SYDVKM. Trimming stripped 2 bases from V and 4 bases from J, with 17 bases between. CDR3 residues: CASSLVFGGAGYGYTF. CDR3 sequence (DNA): TGTGCCAGCAGTTTAGTCTTCGGGGGGGCCGGCTATGGCTACACCTTC.

This chain uses TRBV7-2 with TRBJ1-2; D remains ambiguous. V lost 9 bases to trimming and J lost 0 bases, with 11 bases between them. Germline V gives CDR1 SGHTA, CDR2 FQGNSA. CDR3 length: 13 amino acids. Written as DNA, the CDR3 is TGTGCCAGGAGTTACGGACCTAACTATGGCTACACCTTC. As protein: CARSYGPNYGYTF.

The CDR3 loop reads CASSKATAASYEQYF. CDR3 nucleotides: TGTGCCAGCAGCAAAGCGACGGCCGCTTCCTACGAGCAGTACTTC. This chain connects TRBV3-1 to TRBJ2-7, with unresolved D. Germline CDR1 is LGHDT and CDR2 is YNNKEL (reference sequence). V gave up 5 bases and J gave up 1 base, with 15 bases separating them. The CDR3 runs to 15 residues.

The rearrangement links TRBV28 to TRBJ1-4; D gene uncertain. V lost 5 bases to trimming and J lost 1 base, with 14 bases between them. This CDR3 comprises 16 residues. Germline V gene data show CDR1 as MDHEN and CDR2 as SYDVKM. The CDR3 DNA follows: TGTGCCAGCAGTCTACAAAACCTGGGAACTAATGAAAAACTGTTTTTT. Translation: CASSLQNLGTNEKLFF.

The chain is built from TRBV12-3 or TRBV12-4 and TRBJ1-6; D unresolved. V lost 3 bases and J lost 7, with 7 bases in between. The CDR3 sequence is 13 residues long. The CDR3 loop reads CASSLWQNSPLHF. The CDR3 nucleotides are TGTGCCAGCAGTTTGTGGCAGAATTCACCCCTCCACTTT.